This T cell receptor (beta chain) was sequenced for a study of PD-1 blockade in classical Hodgkin lymphoma (dated by TCRdb to the early 2020s). Background for the entire study: Nivolumab dosing was 3 mg/kg intravenously every 2 weeks, continuing until either disease progression or unacceptable toxicity. To define a peripheral blood immune signature of response to PD-1 blockade in classical Hodgkin lymphoma, the study combined TCR beta sequencing with CyTOF. Overall results and qualifications from the work: Among trial patients, those achieving complete response had baseline diversity similar to that of newly diagnosed patients, while diversity was significantly lower in partial responders and progressors. A significant rise by C4D1 was seen in CD4+ but not CD8+ TCR diversity (p=0.0027 vs p=0.16), with the rise being most apparent in complete responders (p=0.02). Diversity was lower in patients who began nivolumab less than 1 year after ASCT, so these patients were left out of later analyses to avoid confounding by immune reconstitution. Baseline TCR diversity was reported to be lower in newly diagnosed patients than in healthy donors and to be lower still in relapsed/refractory patients. The study was limited to a single clinical trial cohort, and causes of repertoire differences, possibly disease activity or prior therapy, remained undefined.

Deletion took 5 bases off V and 4 bases off J, with a span of 18 bases between the germline ends. Spanning cysteine to phenylalanine, the CDR3 consists of 16 amino acids. Of the read, only the CDR3 DNA is kept; its 48 bases are in frame from base 1. Reading the germline V gene gives CDR1 SGHVS and CDR2 FQNEAQ. Genomic DNA was extracted with the Qiagen DNeasy kit from unsorted PBMCs and from negatively selected CD4+ and CD8+ fractions. TCR beta CDR3 regions were subjected to amplification by immunoSEQ multiplex PCR with primers that anneal to V and J segments. A synthetic immune receptor repertoire was used to minimize amplification bias, and remaining bias was computationally removed after sequencing. On the study's bioinformatics: Repertoire diversity was quantified as the Shannon entropy index using custom Python scripts. The unsorted, CD4+ and CD8+ repertoires were each analyzed separately, with the exception of combined analyses, where CD4+ and CD8+ sequences were merged in silico. Clonal expansion was defined as a frequency increase of at least 2-fold after treatment compared with C1D1, and clones undetected at baseline were assigned a pseudocount of 0.5. Singleton clones were defined as clones with 0 or 1 copy at C1D1, and non-singleton clones were defined as clones with 2 or more copies. Clones expanded in unsorted samples were assigned a CD4+, CD8+ or unknown annotation through matching of protein sequences in sorted samples from the same patient. Wilcoxon tests on paired samples were used to test diversity changes from C1D1 to C4D1. TCRdb stores this immuneACCESS table with in-frame sequences only. Part of the clones is absent; in the studies checked, under half of the shortfall reflects unresolved V genes, and no reason is known for the rest. V and J calls plus clone size are reproduced from that table; the DNA served to infer D and trimming. This sample has a few thousand clones in its table, and approximately 80% of those were observed once. In total, the top ten clones hold around 3.6% of the sample.

With regard to this clone: Which antigen it targets is not known. No base quality values were provided; no much bigger clone lies one nucleotide off.

The label giving this sample's time point can be read as: cycle 4 day 1 (C4D1), after more than five weeks of nivolumab. All trial patients had relapsed after autologous stem cell transplantation, with cohorts A, B and C differing in prior brentuximab vedotin exposure. Using a Miltenyi CD4+ T cell isolation kit, CD4+ T cells were purified from thawed PBMCs through magnetic negative selection. The trial cohort was composed of about 58 patients with relapsed/refractory classical Hodgkin lymphoma, for whom complete response, partial response or progressive disease was recorded as best overall response. Trial patients were treated with single-agent nivolumab in the multi-cohort phase II CheckMate 205 trial. Best overall response was determined by an independent review committee according to the 2007 International Working Group response criteria. Trial PBMCs were obtained immediately prior to nivolumab initiation (C1D1) and on therapy at cycle 2 day 1 and cycle 4 day 1. Peripheral blood was collected in 8 mL Vacutainer Cell Preparation Tubes, from which PBMCs were isolated by centrifugation and then cryopreserved. Purified CD4+ and CD8+ fractions were prepared only for cases with an additional available PBMC sample. Magnetically labelled cells were removed on LS columns in a quadroMACS separator, and the flow-through was collected as the purified fraction.

The sequence was obtained from a human donor with classical Hodgkin lymphoma. The chain is encoded by TRBV7-8 joined to TRBJ2-1, with the D segment identity uncertain. The sample was CD4+ T cells from blood, taken before the fourth cycle of nivolumab. The CDR3 sequence is CASSHGRIRIYNEQFF. The nucleotide sequence reads TGTGCCAGCAGCCACGGACGGATAAGGATATACAATGAGCAGTTCTTC.